This TCR beta chain originates from a study of T cells in Graves' hyperthyroidism and ophthalmopathy. Study information: Blood was drawn when the patient was first diagnosed and still untreated.

This clonotype was seen a few times. Given a much more abundant clone one base away, this may be a read error. Graves' hyperthyroidism was deemed stable given no ophthalmopathy progression within 18 months. Clinical symptoms, serum thyroxine and TRAb, thyroid ultrasound and orbital computed tomography were used for the diagnoses. RNA transcripts were the template for amplifying TCR beta CDR3 regions. RT-PCR in the first round (using the HTBI primer set) targeted the TCR CDR3. TCRdb independently ran MiXCR on the multiplex PCR reads; one entry per CDR3 protein. Of around 690,000 distinct CDR3 sequences listed, roughly 17% are singletons. Germline V gene lookup returns CDR1 MDHEN and CDR2 SYDVKM. CDR3 length equals 15 residues. V was pared by 3 bases and J by 8 bases, with 8 bases of the junction left unmatched.

This chain connects TRBV28 to TRBJ1-4; 8 nucleotides match TRBD1. This receptor was identified in a middle-aged man with Graves' hyperthyroidism. Sample: blood. The CDR3 spells CASSFSETGVEKLFF. The CDR3 region has the DNA TGTGCCAGCAGTTTCTCCGAGACAGGGGTCGAAAAACTGTTTTTT.